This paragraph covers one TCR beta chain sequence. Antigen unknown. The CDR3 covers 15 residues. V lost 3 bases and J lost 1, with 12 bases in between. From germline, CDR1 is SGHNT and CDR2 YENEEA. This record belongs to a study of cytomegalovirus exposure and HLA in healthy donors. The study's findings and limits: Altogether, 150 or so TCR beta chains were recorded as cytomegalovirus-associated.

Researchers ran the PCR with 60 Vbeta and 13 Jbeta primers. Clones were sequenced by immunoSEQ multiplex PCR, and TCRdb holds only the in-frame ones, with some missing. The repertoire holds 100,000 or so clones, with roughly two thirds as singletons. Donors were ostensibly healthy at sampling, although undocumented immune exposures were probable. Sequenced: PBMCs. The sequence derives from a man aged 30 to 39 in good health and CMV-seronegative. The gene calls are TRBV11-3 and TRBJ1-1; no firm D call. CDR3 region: CASSLGFGENTEAFF. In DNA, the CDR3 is TGTGCCAGCAGCTTGGGCTTCGGGGAGAACACTGAAGCTTTCTTT.